These 11 T cell receptor beta chains were all obtained from the same sample, sequenced in a study of CD8+ T cells in alopecia areata. Extracted from the samples, RNA was reverse transcribed into cDNA to serve as the sequencing template. Here immunoSEQ multiplex PCR was the method, and the copy in TCRdb shows in-frame clones only, minus some. The sample yields about 200,000 clones, approximately 60% seen once. Sequenced: CD8+ T cells sorted from blood. These receptors originate from a human donor in good health.

This sequence joins TRBV9 and TRBJ2-7, with D hard to call. Trimming removed 0 bases at V and 0 bases at J, with 7 bases between. Germline values: CDR1 SGDLS, CDR2 YYNGEE. There are 14 residues in the CDR3. The CDR3 coding sequence is TGTGCCAGCAGCGTAGGGCAGAGCTCCTACGAGCAGTACTTC. It specifies CASSVGQSSYEQYF.

The V and J genes are TRBV6-6 and TRBJ2-1; 10 bases agree with TRBD2. V was clipped by 5 bases and J by 7 bases; unmatched bases: 5. The CDR3 sequence is 14 residues long. CDR1 is MNHNY and CDR2 is SVGAGI in the germline V gene (reference sequence). The CDR3 nucleotides read TGTGCCAGCAGTGGAGCGGGGGGGCGGAATGAGCAGTTCTTC. Its translation: CASSGAGGRNEQFF.

The gene calls are TRBV27 and TRBJ2-5; D call uncertain. Germline V lookup: CDR1 MNHEY, CDR2 SMNVEV (reference sequence). The V gene lost 3 bases and the J gene lost 2 bases, with 10 bases spanning the gap. The CDR3 is 14 residues long. The CDR3 DNA follows: TGTGCCAGCAGTTTTGGGCTGCCTCAAGAGACCCAGTACTTC. Its translation is CASSFGLPQETQYF.

This clone appeared a few times. J is TRBJ2-2 and V is TRBV9; D may correspond to TRBD1 or TRBD2 (5 bases each). The CDR3 extends over 13 amino acids. V lost 4 bases, J lost 5 bases, and 9 bases lay in between. The germline gives CDR1 SGDLS, CDR2 YYNGEE. The CDR3: CASSPWGTGELFF. The DNA for the CDR3 is TGTGCCAGCAGCCCCTGGGGGACCGGGGAGCTGTTTTTT.

This clone appeared a few times. This chain connects TRBV7-9 to TRBJ2-5; a weak D match, TRBD2 (5 bases). The V end lost 6 bases, the J end lost 2 bases, and 16 bases lay between the germline ends. CDR1 is SEHNR, CDR2 FQNEAQ, per germline (reference sequence). CDR3 size: 15 residues. For the CDR3, the DNA is TGTGCCAGCAGGTCCCTGGAGGCGGCACAAGAGACCCAGTACTTC. This translates into CASRSLEAAQETQYF.

This chain connects TRBV7-9 to TRBJ2-2; D uncertain. Deletions cut 1 base from V and 7 bases from J, with 13 bases between. Looked up from germline, CDR1 is SEHNR and CDR2 is FQNEAQ (reference sequence). This CDR3 has 15 amino acids. CDR3 sequence (DNA): TGTGCCAGCAGCTTAGAATCAACAGTGGTCGGGGAGCTGTTTTTT. Translating it yields CASSLESTVVGELFF.

V and J are TRBV4-1 and TRBJ1-2, with no clear D. Trimming shortened V by 0 bases and J by 13 bases, and 15 bases separated the two germline ends. Germline CDR1 MGHRA, CDR2 YSYEKL. The CDR3 runs 13 residues. The CDR3 DNA follows: TGCGCCAGCAGCCAAGATAAATGGCTTCGATCCACCTTC. Amino acids: CASSQDKWLRSTF.

This clone turned up a few times. The chain links TRBV2 to TRBJ1-5; TRBD1 is a possible D gene (5 bases). CDR3 length: 15 amino acids. Germline CDR1 and CDR2: SNHLY and FYNNEI. V was shortened by 6 bases and J by 4 bases, with 16 bases between the two germline ends. The CDR3 loop is CASSRGRTPNQPQHF. The DNA of the CDR3 is TGTGCCAGCAGCCGGGGACGGACACCTAATCAGCCCCAGCATTTT.

This CDR3 is CASSGQTGRTLPGEQFF. DNA of the CDR3: TGTGCCAGCAGCGGTCAGACAGGGAGGACTCTACCGGGTGAGCAGTTCTTC. V is TRBV9 and J is TRBJ2-1, with D perhaps TRBD1 (7 bases). V was clipped by 3 bases and J by 9 bases, with 25 bases between them. CDR1 and CDR2 (germline): SGDLS, YYNGEE. The CDR3 is 17 amino acids.

This clone came up a few times. The genes are TRBV10-3 and TRBJ2-4; D is unclear. CDR1 ENHRY and CDR2 SYGVKD come from the germline V gene. The CDR3 runs to 12 residues. The V and J ends lost 4 bases and 6 bases respectively, with 7 bases between them. The DNA for the CDR3 is TGTGCCATCAGTGCAGACCTAAACATTCAGTACTTC. The encoded protein is CAISADLNIQYF.

DNA of the CDR3: TGTGCCAGCAGCCTTGGGGGCACAGATACGCAGTATTTT. Translated, it gives CASSLGGTDTQYF. J is TRBJ2-3 and V is TRBV21-1. TRBV21-1 is a pseudogene locus. The CDR3 extends over 13 amino acids.